The clone carrying this T cell receptor (beta chain) was observed a handful of times. Its target is unknown. The CDR3 is made up of 14 amino acids. V lost 4 bases to trimming and J lost 5 bases, with 15 bases between them. CDR1 and CDR2 (germline): SGHRS, YFSETQ. These data originate in a study of a mutant IDH1 vaccine in newly diagnosed glioma. Across the whole study: Among treated patients, roughly 60% were male and around 40% female, and mean age was 40.4 years. Earlier treatment was radiotherapy, temozolomide, or both, with most getting both.

Sequencing was performed with immunoSEQ multiplex PCR; in TCRdb, only in-frame clones are kept and a portion is missing. The table shows about 66,000 clones, with 86% occurring only once. Time point denoted: baseline, week 1 (first vaccination visit). The treatment was: pre-vaccination baseline after standard-of-care therapy. Donor diagnoses consisted of new WHO grade 3 or 4 IDH1-mutant, ATRX-lost astrocytomas. Findings and limits, study-wide: With respect to changes in top peripheral T cell clonotypes, pseudoprogression seemed unrelated.

The chain uses TRBV5-1 and TRBJ1-1, with a weak D call TRBD1 (5 bases). The sequence came from a man aged 25 to 40 with glioma. Sample: PBMCs, taken from a glioma patient treated with radiotherapy, temozolomide or both. The CDR3 DNA sequence: TGCGCCAGCAGCCAGAACTTGGCAGGGACTGAAGCTTTCTTT. Its translation is CASSQNLAGTEAFF.